This passage covers 30 T cell receptor beta chains from one sample sequenced in a study of cytomegalovirus exposure and HLA in healthy donors. PCR employed 60 Vbeta and 13 Jbeta primers. Repertoires were generated with immunoSEQ multiplex PCR, while TCRdb's copy carries only in-frame clones and drops some. The top ten hold 1.4% to 1.5% of the sample, which has under 200,000 clones, 68% seen once. Sequencing input: PBMCs. These receptors were obtained from a man aged 50 or older in good health and CMV-seronegative.

The chain recombines TRBV6-1 with TRBJ1-2; no firm D call. The V end lost 4 bases, the J end lost 4 bases, and 13 bases lay between the germline ends. The CDR3 runs to 14 residues. Looked up from germline, CDR1 is MNHNS and CDR2 is SASEGT. The CDR3 region is CASSASQVGYGYTF. The CDR3, as DNA: TGTGCCAGCAGTGCGTCCCAGGTGGGCTATGGCTACACCTTC.

The V and J genes are TRBV6-5 and TRBJ1-2, with a tentative D call TRBD1 (5 bases). The V gene's germline CDR1 is MNHEY and CDR2 SVGAGI. The CDR3 runs to 13 residues. V lost 6 bases and J lost 4, with 12 bases in between. CDR3 nucleotides: TGTGCCAGCAGCCCGGGGGACGTCTATGGCTACACCTTC. Translated, it gives CASSPGDVYGYTF.

This clone came up a few times. V usage is TRBV9 and J usage is TRBJ1-6, with D uncertain. Germline lookup yields CDR1 SGDLS and CDR2 YYNGEE. The CDR3 is 14 amino acids. Trimming cost V 2 bases and J 4 bases, with 7 bases left between them. CDR3 protein: CASSVDSYNSPLHF. The DNA for the CDR3 is TGTGCCAGCAGCGTCGACTCATATAATTCACCCCTCCACTTT.

The chain uses TRBV10-1 and TRBJ2-7; the match to TRBD1 covers 8 bases. CDR3 length: 11 amino acids. Germline CDR1 and CDR2: WNHNN and SYGVQD (reference sequence). Unmatched junction bases numbered 4, after V lost 5 bases and J lost 10 bases. The CDR3 DNA is TGCGCCAGCAGTCAGGACAGGGTACAGTACTTC. Translation: CASSQDRVQYF.

This clone was recorded a few times. The chain is built from TRBV27 and TRBJ2-7, with TRBD1 matching 9 bases. CDR3 length: 14 residues. Per the germline V gene, CDR1 is MNHEY and CDR2 is SMNVEV (reference sequence). Trimming took 3 bases from V and 3 from J; bases not matched to a gene: 3. The CDR3 region is CASSFRDRDYEQYF. The CDR3 coding sequence is TGTGCCAGCAGTTTTCGGGACAGGGACTACGAGCAGTACTTC.

The chain combines TRBV11-2 with TRBJ2-7; possible D gene TRBD1, 7 bases. This CDR3 has 15 residues. Germline CDR1 is SGHAT and CDR2 is FQNNGV. V lost 1 base to trimming and J lost 4 bases, with 14 bases between them. For the CDR3, the DNA is TGTGCCAGCAGCTTAGGCAGGGGGGTGATTTACGAGCAGTACTTC. This translates into CASSLGRGVIYEQYF.

This chain connects TRBV14 to TRBJ2-7; D is uncertain. Germline CDR1 reads SGHDN; CDR2 reads FVKESK. Trimming stripped 4 bases from V and 2 bases from J, with 15 bases between. The CDR3 runs to 15 residues. In DNA, the CDR3 is TGTGCCAGCAGCCCCCTTGAGAGGATGACCTACGAGCAGTACTTC. It yields the protein CASSPLERMTYEQYF.

CDR3 DNA sequence: TGCGCCAGCAGCTCGGGACTAGCGGGGGTCATCCAAGAGACCCAGTACTTC. Residues: CASSSGLAGVIQETQYF. V usage is TRBV5-1 and J usage is TRBJ2-5; 14 bases are shared with TRBD2. The CDR3 consists of 17 residues. V trimming: 3 bases; J trimming: 1 base; junction bases outside the gene matches: 5. Germline assignment: CDR1 SGHRS and CDR2 YFSETQ.

The J gene is TRBJ2-1, the V gene TRBV7-2; 11 nucleotides agree with TRBD2. The length of the CDR3 is 15 residues. V lost 5 bases, J lost 6 bases, and 6 bases stayed unmatched. CDR1 is SGHTA, CDR2 FQGNSA, per germline. In nucleotides, the CDR3 is TGTGCCAGCAGCCTGACTAGCGGGGTGCTCAATGAGCAGTTCTTC. Encoded protein: CASSLTSGVLNEQFF.

The CDR3 nucleotides read TGTGCCAGCAGTTTAGGAGACAGGGGTCTGTGGGAGCAGTACTTC. Translating it yields CASSLGDRGLWEQYF. This chain uses TRBV27 with TRBJ2-7, with 8 bases that match TRBD1. Trimming took 2 bases from V and 7 from J; bases not matched to a gene: 10. This CDR3 spans 15 amino acids. The germline CDR1 and CDR2 sequences are MNHEY and SMNVEV (reference sequence).

The chain combines TRBV6-1 with TRBJ1-1; 8 bases align to TRBD1. The CDR3 contains 17 residues. Germline CDR1 reads MNHNS; CDR2 reads SASEGT. V was pared by 2 bases and J by 4 bases, with 12 bases of the junction left unmatched. The CDR3 DNA sequence: TGTGCCAGCAGTGAATTGATCTCAGGGGGCGAGTTCACTGAAGCTTTCTTT. This encodes CASSELISGGEFTEAFF.

This chain uses TRBV18 with TRBJ2-7; 9 nucleotides align to TRBD1. CDR1 KGHSH and CDR2 LQKENI come from the germline V gene. This CDR3 contains 17 residues. Trimming at V came to 6 bases and at J to 0 bases, leaving 12 bases not matched to a gene. The CDR3 reads CASSLSTGTGSSYEQYF. The CDR3 DNA follows: TGTGCCAGCTCGTTAAGCACCGGGACAGGGAGCTCCTACGAGCAGTACTTC.

The chain employs TRBV5-6 and TRBJ2-5, with 8 positions matching TRBD1. V gave up 5 bases and J gave up 2 bases; unmatched junction bases: 8. The CDR3 covers 15 residues. The germline V gene encodes CDR1 SGHDT and CDR2 YYEEEE. The CDR3 nucleotides are TGTGCCAGCAGTCCTACAGGGGGAAATCAAGAGACCCAGTACTTC. Residues: CASSPTGGNQETQYF.

The chain is built from TRBV4-3 and TRBJ2-2; the D gene is possibly TRBD2 (6 bases). V dropped 2 bases and J dropped 0 bases, with 7 bases sitting between them. The CDR3 contains 15 residues. Germline V gene sequence: CDR1 LGHNA, CDR2 YSLEER. CDR3 region: CASSQSGANTGELFF. Here the CDR3 DNA reads TGCGCCAGCAGCCAATCGGGGGCGAACACCGGGGAGCTGTTTTTT.

The chain combines TRBV7-9 with TRBJ1-1; D not resolved. V was pared by 5 bases and J by 5 bases, with 18 bases between. The CDR3 extends over 15 amino acids. Germline loops: CDR1 SEHNR, CDR2 FQNEAQ (reference sequence). The CDR3 DNA reads TGTGCCAGCAGCCGGACCCTGGACGGGAGTACTGAAGCTTTCTTT. This sequence encodes CASSRTLDGSTEAFF.

This clone was counted between two and nine times. V usage is TRBV9 and J usage is TRBJ2-3; 7 bases are a match to TRBD1. CDR1 and CDR2 from the germline V gene are SGDLS and YYNGEE. V shed 0 bases and J 1 base; nucleotides not matched to a gene: 11. This CDR3 is 18 amino acids long. The CDR3 loop is CASSVASSTGAGTDTQYF. The CDR3 coding sequence is TGTGCCAGCAGCGTAGCCTCTTCTACAGGGGCGGGCACAGATACGCAGTATTTT.

This chain uses TRBV5-1 with TRBJ2-2, with TRBD2 matching over 11 bases. J gave up 4 bases and V 2 bases, and 1 base lay outside the gene matches. This CDR3 has 15 amino acids. The germline V gene encodes CDR1 SGHRS and CDR2 YFSETQ. The CDR3 spells CASSLGTSGTGELFF. The CDR3 DNA reads TGCGCCAGCAGCTTAGGGACTAGCGGCACCGGGGAGCTGTTTTTT.

V usage is TRBV19 and J usage is TRBJ1-5, with a possible D match to TRBD1 (5 bases). V was cut by 1 base and J by 5 bases, with 12 bases left in between. The CDR3 consists of 15 residues. Per germline, CDR1 LNHDA and CDR2 SQIVND (reference sequence). This CDR3 is CASSIAVDIYQPQHF. In DNA, the CDR3 is TGTGCCAGTAGTATAGCAGTGGACATTTATCAGCCCCAGCATTTT.

This clone was counted only a few times. This chain links TRBV7-2 with TRBJ2-6; tentative D call: TRBD2 (7 bases). The V end lost 9 bases, the J end lost 2 bases, and 20 bases lay between the germline ends. CDR1 and CDR2 from the germline V gene are SGHTA and FQGNSA. The CDR3 has 17 residues. DNA for the CDR3: TGTGCCAGGGGGCCGGTCGGGGGGCCTACTGGGGCCAACGTCCTGACTTTC. Its protein product is CARGPVGGPTGANVLTF. Filled out from reference TRBV7-2 and TRBJ2-6, the complete variable domain reads GAGVSQSPSNKVTEKGKDVELRCDPISGHTALYWYRQSLGQGLEFLIYFQGNSAPDKSGLPSDRFSAERTGGSVSTLTIQRTQQEDSAVYLCARGPVGGPTGANVLTFGAGSRLTVL.

Details on this clone: Within the sample, other DNA sequences also encode this same CDR3. The chain carries TRBV6-1 and TRBJ1-5; 7 nucleotides align to TRBD1. The CDR3 length is 15 residues. Germline V gene data show CDR1 as MNHNS and CDR2 as SASEGT. J was trimmed by 3 bases and V by 7 bases; bases with no gene match: 9. CDR3 region: CASNPSGGINQPQHF. In nucleotides, the CDR3 is TGTGCCAGCAATCCGTCAGGGGGAATCAATCAGCCCCAGCATTTT.

This clone was recorded only once. At one boundary the junction diverges from the germline segment, which might be a read error. V and J are TRBV5-1 and TRBJ1-1; tentatively, D is TRBD1 (5 bases). Germline CDR1 and CDR2: SGHRS and YFSETQ. The CDR3 runs to 15 residues. Here the CDR3 reads CASRLAAQGGTEAFF. The CDR3 DNA reads TGCGCCAGCAGGTTGGCGGCGCAGGGTGGTACTGAAGCTTTCTTT.

This chain joins TRBV19 and TRBJ2-2, with D possibly TRBD2 on 5 matching bases. Trimming took 7 bases from V and 0 from J, leaving 12 bases between them. The CDR3 contains 15 residues. CDR1 and CDR2 from the germline V gene are LNHDA and SQIVND (reference sequence). In nucleotides, the CDR3 is TGTGCCAGTATGAGGGAAAGGGCGAACACCGGGGAGCTGTTTTTT. Its translation is CASMRERANTGELFF.

V gene TRBV6-5 combines with J gene TRBJ2-5; TRBD1 matches at 7 bases. This CDR3 has 15 residues. The germline gives CDR1 MNHEY, CDR2 SVGAGI. Trimming at V came to 2 bases and at J to 5 bases, leaving 8 bases not matched to a gene. This CDR3 reads CASSYQQGTGETQYF. The CDR3 DNA sequence: TGTGCCAGCAGTTACCAACAGGGGACGGGCGAGACCCAGTACTTC.

The gene calls are TRBV27 and TRBJ1-5; D possibly corresponds to TRBD1 (5 bases). Germline CDR1 is MNHEY and CDR2 is SMNVEV (reference sequence). V lost 5 bases and J 3 bases, leaving 14 bases between the germline ends. This CDR3 is built from 15 residues. CDR3 DNA sequence: TGTGCCAGCAGTGGGGCCGGCCATCCCAATCAGCCCCAGCATTTT. This sequence encodes CASSGAGHPNQPQHF.

V gene TRBV7-2 combines with J gene TRBJ2-5; 7 nucleotides align to TRBD2. This CDR3 contains 17 residues. With V trimmed by 1 base and J by 5 bases, 13 bases remained unmatched. Germline V lookup: CDR1 SGHTA, CDR2 FQGNSA. CDR3 nucleotides: TGTGCCAGCAGCTTAGGAGGGACTACCTATCGTGCTGAGACCCAGTACTTC. Protein product: CASSLGGTTYRAETQYF. Looking up the rest from reference TRBV7-2 and TRBJ2-5 gives the full variable domain: GAGVSQSPSNKVTEKGKDVELRCDPISGHTALYWYRQSLGQGLEFLIYFQGNSAPDKSGLPSDRFSAERTGGSVSTLTIQRTQQEDSAVYLCASSLGGTTYRAETQYFGPGTRLLVL.

The chain couples TRBV5-1 to TRBJ2-7; 11 nucleotides align to TRBD2. Germline V gene lookup returns CDR1 SGHRS and CDR2 YFSETQ. Trimming at V came to 4 bases and at J to 7 bases, leaving 7 bases not matched to a gene. There are 14 residues in the CDR3. The CDR3, as DNA: TGCGCCAGCAGCCCCGGGACTAGCGGCCAGGAGCAGTACTTC. It translates to CASSPGTSGQEQYF.

This clone was seen only a few times. The chain links TRBV28 to TRBJ1-4, with a tentative D call TRBD1 (6 bases). CDR1 is MDHEN, CDR2 SYDVKM, per germline. V was cut by 7 bases and J by 5 bases, with 14 bases left in between. The CDR3 sequence is 14 residues long. The CDR3 coding sequence is TGTGCCAGCAAAGGAACAGGGCTAAATGAAAAACTGTTTTTT. It is translated as CASKGTGLNEKLFF.

In its sample, this clone was seen a few times. CDR3 sequence (DNA): TGTGCCAGCAGCCAAGAGCGCGTCGGAGACACCATATATTTT. Translation gives CASSQERVGDTIYF. The rearrangement links TRBV4-2 to TRBJ1-3; no reliable D call. V lost 0 bases and J lost 8, with 11 bases in between. The CDR3 length is 14 residues. The germline gives CDR1 LGHNA, CDR2 YNFKEQ.

In its sample, this clone was seen a few times. The chain has TRBV28 and TRBJ1-2; no clear D gene. Germline V gene lookup returns CDR1 MDHEN and CDR2 SYDVKM. The CDR3 has 11 amino acids. The V and J ends lost 6 bases and 6 bases respectively, with 8 bases between them. The CDR3 sequence: CASSSLNGYTF. CDR3 coding DNA: TGTGCCAGCAGCTCCTTAAATGGCTACACCTTC.

The table lists this clone with a few counts. The chain couples TRBV5-1 to TRBJ1-1; no clear D gene. In germline, CDR1 is SGHRS, CDR2 YFSETQ. The CDR3 is 14 amino acids. Trimming took 4 bases from V and 4 from J, leaving 14 bases between them. The CDR3 loop is CASSLPGGITEAFF. For the CDR3, the DNA is TGCGCCAGCAGCCTCCCGGGAGGGATCACTGAAGCTTTCTTT. The variable domain in full, completed from reference TRBV5-1 and TRBJ1-1, reads KAGVTQTPRYLIKTRGQQVTLSCSPISGHRSVSWYQQTPGQGLQFLFEYFSETQRNKGNFPGRFSGRQFSNSRSEMNVSTLELGDSALYLCASSLPGGITEAFFGQGTRLTVV.